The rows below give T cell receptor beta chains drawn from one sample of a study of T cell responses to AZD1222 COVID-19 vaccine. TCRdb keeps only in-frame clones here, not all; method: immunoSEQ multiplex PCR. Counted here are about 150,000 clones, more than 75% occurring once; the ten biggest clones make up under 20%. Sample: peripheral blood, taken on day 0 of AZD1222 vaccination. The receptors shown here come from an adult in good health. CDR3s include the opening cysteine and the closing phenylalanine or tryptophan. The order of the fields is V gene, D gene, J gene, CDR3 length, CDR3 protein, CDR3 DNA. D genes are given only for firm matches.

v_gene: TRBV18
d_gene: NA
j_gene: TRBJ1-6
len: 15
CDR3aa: CASSPGSSYNSPLHF
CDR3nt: TGTGCCAGCTCACCAGGGAGCTCCTATAATTCACCCCTCCACTTT

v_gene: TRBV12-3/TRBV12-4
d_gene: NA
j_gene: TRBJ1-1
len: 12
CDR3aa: CASTPTGTEAFF
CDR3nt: TGTGCCAGCACCCCGACAGGCACTGAAGCTTTCTTT

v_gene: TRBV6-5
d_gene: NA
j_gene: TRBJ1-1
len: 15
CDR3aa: CASISGHLENTEAFF
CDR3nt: TGTGCCAGCATCTCGGGACATCTCGAGAACACTGAAGCTTTCTTT

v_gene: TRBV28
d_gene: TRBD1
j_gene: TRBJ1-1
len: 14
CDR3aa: CASSPLTGVTEAFF
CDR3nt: TGTGCCAGCAGTCCACTCACAGGGGTCACTGAAGCTTTCTTT

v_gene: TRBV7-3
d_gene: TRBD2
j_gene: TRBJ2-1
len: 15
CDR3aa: CASSRTSGSYNEQFF
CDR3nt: TGTGCCAGCAGCCGGACTAGCGGGAGCTACAATGAGCAGTTCTTC

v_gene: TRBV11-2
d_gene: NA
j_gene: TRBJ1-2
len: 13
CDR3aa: CASSPRTNYGYTF
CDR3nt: TGTGCCAGCAGCCCCAGGACAAACTATGGCTACACCTTC

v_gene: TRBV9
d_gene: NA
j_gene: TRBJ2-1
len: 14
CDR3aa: CASSVPGLGNEQFF
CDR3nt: TGTGCCAGCAGCGTACCCGGCCTAGGGAATGAGCAGTTCTTC

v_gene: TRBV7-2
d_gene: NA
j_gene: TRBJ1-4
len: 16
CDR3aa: CASSYTPTAGSEKLFF
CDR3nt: TGTGCCAGCAGCTACACACCTACGGCCGGCAGCGAAAAACTGTTTTTT

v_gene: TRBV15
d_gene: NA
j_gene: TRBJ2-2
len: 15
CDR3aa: CATSNGRTNTGELFF
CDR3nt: TGTGCCACCAGTAACGGACGGACGAACACCGGGGAGCTGTTTTTT

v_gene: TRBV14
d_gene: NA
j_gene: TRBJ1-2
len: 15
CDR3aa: CASSLFDRPLGGYTF
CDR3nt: TGTGCCAGCAGCCTGTTCGACAGGCCCCTTGGGGGCTACACCTTC

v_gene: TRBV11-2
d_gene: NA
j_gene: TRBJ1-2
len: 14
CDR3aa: CASSLPREPYGYTF
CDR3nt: TGTGCCAGCAGCTTGCCCCGGGAGCCCTATGGCTACACCTTC

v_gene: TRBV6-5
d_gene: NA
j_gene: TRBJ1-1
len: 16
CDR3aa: CASSYWSGRGGTEAFF
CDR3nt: TGTGCCAGCAGTTACTGGTCGGGGAGGGGGGGCACTGAAGCTTTCTTT

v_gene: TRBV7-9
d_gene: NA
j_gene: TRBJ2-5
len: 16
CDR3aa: CASSSGGFSNLETQYF
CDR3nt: TGTGCCAGCAGTTCCGGAGGGTTTTCTAATTTGGAGACCCAGTACTTC

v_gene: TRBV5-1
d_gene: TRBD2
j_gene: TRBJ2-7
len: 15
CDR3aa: CASSLGAAPGGEQYF
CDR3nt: TGCGCCAGCAGCTTGGGGGCGGCCCCGGGAGGCGAGCAGTACTTC

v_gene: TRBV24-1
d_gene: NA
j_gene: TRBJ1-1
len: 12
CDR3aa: CATSDFSGVAFF
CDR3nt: TGTGCCACCAGTGATTTCTCCGGGGTAGCTTTCTTT

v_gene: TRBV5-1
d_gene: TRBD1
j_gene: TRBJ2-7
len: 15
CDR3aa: CASTHDDRDSYEQYF
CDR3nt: TGCGCCAGCACACACGATGACAGGGACTCCTACGAGCAGTACTTC

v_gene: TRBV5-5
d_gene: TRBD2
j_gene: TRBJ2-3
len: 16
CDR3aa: CASSSIAGANTDTQYF
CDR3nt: TGTGCCAGCAGCTCCATAGCGGGAGCTAACACAGATACGCAGTATTTT

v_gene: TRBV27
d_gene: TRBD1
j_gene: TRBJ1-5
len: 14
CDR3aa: CASSWTGLGQPQHF
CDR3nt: TGTGCCAGCAGTTGGACAGGGCTCGGGCAGCCCCAGCATTTT

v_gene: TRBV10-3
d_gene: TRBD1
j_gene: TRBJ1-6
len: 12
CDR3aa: CATRDSNSPLHF
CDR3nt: TGTGCCACCCGGGACAGTAATTCACCCCTCCACTTT

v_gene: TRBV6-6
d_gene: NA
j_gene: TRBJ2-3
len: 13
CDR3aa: CASSYVVTDTQYF
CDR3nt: TGTGCCAGCAGTTACGTGGTCACAGATACGCAGTATTTT

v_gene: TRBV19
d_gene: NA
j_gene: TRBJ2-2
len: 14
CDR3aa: CASSPEGSVGELFF
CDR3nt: TGTGCCAGTAGTCCTGAGGGGTCGGTCGGGGAGCTGTTTTTT

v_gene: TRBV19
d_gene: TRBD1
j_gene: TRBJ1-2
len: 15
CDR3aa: CASSPGTGESGGYTF
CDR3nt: TGTGCCAGTAGTCCGGGGACAGGGGAAAGTGGAGGCTACACCTTC

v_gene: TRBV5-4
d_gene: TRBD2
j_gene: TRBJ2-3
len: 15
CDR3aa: CASSLASGGSATQYF
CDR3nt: TGTGCCAGCAGCTTGGCTAGCGGGGGTTCTGCTACGCAGTATTTT

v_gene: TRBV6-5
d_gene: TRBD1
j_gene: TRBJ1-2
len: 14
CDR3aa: CASSYSTGDYGYTF
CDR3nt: TGTGCCAGCAGTTACTCGACAGGGGACTATGGCTACACCTTC

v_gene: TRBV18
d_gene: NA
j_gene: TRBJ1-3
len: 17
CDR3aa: CASSPIAGRSSGNTIYF
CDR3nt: TGTGCCAGCTCACCAATCGCAGGTCGCAGCTCTGGAAACACCATATATTTT

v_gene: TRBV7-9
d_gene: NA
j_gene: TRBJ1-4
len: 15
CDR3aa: CASSQNLPTNEKLFF
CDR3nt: TGTGCCAGCAGCCAAAATCTCCCAACTAATGAAAAACTGTTTTTT